The clone carrying this T cell receptor beta chain was counted ten times or more. Its specificity is not known. These data are taken from a study of T cells in Graves' hyperthyroidism and ophthalmopathy. The CDR3 is 17 amino acids. Looked up from germline, CDR1 is DFQATT and CDR2 is SNEGSKA (reference sequence). Trimming at V came to 1 base and at J to 5 bases, leaving 10 bases not matched to a gene. Clinicians diagnosed patients from clinical symptoms, serum thyroxine and TRAb, thyroid ultrasound and orbital computed tomography. What was amplified from RNA transcripts were TCR beta CDR3 regions. HTBI primers were the set used in a first-round RT-PCR of the TCR CDR3. MiXCR was run by TCRdb on the multiplex PCR reads, yielding one entry per CDR3 protein. The table has 550,000 to 700,000 distinct CDR3 sequences, about half seen once. Findings and limits, study-wide: Most clonotypes that expanded in the thyroid above 0.001 also showed up in blood. The model forecast ophthalmopathy, anticipating it by a median approximately 6.2 months before onset. Researchers report that a 13 V-J model separated ophthalmopathy from stable hyperthyroidism.

This sequence originates from an adult woman with Graves' disease, either hyperthyroidism or ophthalmopathy (not recorded which). V is TRBV20-1 and J is TRBJ1-6; 8 nucleotides align to TRBD1. The sample was peripheral blood or thyroid tissue (not recorded which). CDR3 protein: CSARVRDRSSNNSPLHF. CDR3 nucleotide sequence: TGCAGTGCTAGAGTACGGGACAGGTCCTCGAATAATTCACCCCTCCACTTT.